This TCR beta chain was recovered during a study of blood T cell repertoires in COVID-19. Study-wide context: Both acute and convalescent COVID-19 samples were obtained from the United States, Italy and Spain.

Followed over time, Seattle patients had been enrolled while infection was active. V shed 5 bases, J shed 0 bases, and the junction held 3 bases outside the gene matches. Germline loops: CDR1 MNHEY, CDR2 SMNVEV (reference sequence). CDR3 length equals 15 residues. Methods used by the authors: Reference gene primers were amplified, and this amplification served to estimate nucleated cell counts. TCRdb's copy holds only in-frame clones and misses some; the assay was immunoSEQ multiplex PCR. V and J calls and clone size follow that table, whereas D and trimming were derived from the DNA. The sample has 200,000 to 250,000 clones, under 85% seen once.

V gene TRBV27 combines with J gene TRBJ2-1; TRBD2 aligns across 8 bases. The TCR sequence derives from a woman in her twenties or thirties with COVID-19, enrolled during active disease. Sequenced material: peripheral blood. The CDR3 loop reads CASSPSGFSYNEQFF. CDR3 bases: TGTGCCAGCAGTCCTAGCGGGTTCTCCTACAATGAGCAGTTCTTC.